The 16 T cell receptor beta chains below all came from one sample that was sequenced in a study of T cells after yellow fever vaccination. MiXCR was run by TCRdb on the 5' RACE reads, yielding one entry per CDR3 protein. The data show tens of thousands of distinct CDR3 sequences, around 3.5% seen once. The specimen comprised PBMCs, either bulk or a sorted T-cell subset (CD4+, CD8+, memory, or dextramer-sorted; not recorded which), sampled more than 35 days after the first yellow fever vaccination. The receptors were gathered from a young man who received the YFV17D yellow fever vaccine.

This clonotype was recorded at least ten times. The chain has TRBV19 and TRBJ2-1, with no clear D. Trimming pared 1 base from V and 8 bases from J, leaving 9 bases between. From germline, CDR1 is LNHDA and CDR2 SQIVND (reference sequence). This CDR3 comprises 13 residues. The CDR3 spells CASSIVGGDEQFF. CDR3 nucleotide sequence: TGTGCCAGTAGTATAGTGGGTGGAGATGAGCAGTTCTTC.

This clonotype was counted ten times or more. This chain connects TRBV4-2 to TRBJ2-3; D may correspond to TRBD1 or TRBD2 (5 bases each). The CDR3 extends over 16 amino acids. V lost 1 base and J 2 bases, leaving 13 bases between the germline ends. Germline loops: CDR1 LGHNA, CDR2 YNFKEQ. For the CDR3, the DNA is TGTGCCAGCAGCCAAGGGGGGTCGGGGTCCACAGATACGCAGTATTTT. This gives the protein CASSQGGSGSTDTQYF.

Many counts were recorded for this clonotype. The rearrangement joins TRBV24-1 to TRBJ1-1; possibly TRBD1 for D (6 bases). V shed 3 bases and J shed 10 bases, with 23 bases lying between them. The CDR3 has 16 residues. Per the germline V gene, CDR1 is KGHDR and CDR2 is SFDVKD. CDR3 DNA sequence: TGTGCCACCAGTGATATCGGGAGACAGGCTGAGCGTCGAGCTTTCTTT. This translates into CATSDIGRQAERRAFF.

This clonotype has a count of ten or more. V and J are TRBV20-1 and TRBJ2-1; the D is unclear. Germline lookup yields CDR1 DFQATT and CDR2 SNEGSKA (reference sequence). This CDR3 is 13 amino acids long. V lost 3 bases and J 0 bases, leaving 6 bases between the germline ends. The CDR3 DNA reads as TGCAGTGCTAGTCGAAGCTCCTACAATGAGCAGTTCTTC. Translating it yields CSASRSSYNEQFF.

This clonotype was detected ten times or more. A read error may produce the germline difference seen at one junction end. The chain couples TRBV5-1 to TRBJ2-1, with D unresolved. This CDR3 is built from 11 residues. Germline assignment: CDR1 SGHRS and CDR2 YFSETQ. This chain's CDR3 is CASSSDNEQFF. CDR3 DNA sequence: TGCGCCAGCAGCTCCGACAATGAGCAGTTCTTC. Filled out from reference TRBV5-1 and TRBJ2-1, the complete variable domain reads KAGVTQTPRYLIKTRGQQVTLSCSPISGHRSVSWYQQTPGQGLQFLFEYFSETQRNKGNFPGRFSGRQFSNSRSEMNVSTLELGDSALYLCASSSDNEQFFGPGTRLTVL.

At least ten counts were recorded for this clonotype. V is TRBV18 and J is TRBJ2-5; perhaps TRBD2 as D (5 bases). V was trimmed by 3 bases and J by 5 bases, leaving 7 bases between them. The CDR3 contains 12 residues. Per the germline V gene, CDR1 is KGHSH and CDR2 is LQKENI. The CDR3 DNA sequence: TGTGCCAGCTCACCGCGGGTTGAGACCCAGTACTTC. This gives the protein CASSPRVETQYF.

In this sample, this clonotype turned up many times. V gene TRBV30 combines with J gene TRBJ1-2; D is undetermined. The CDR3 consists of 17 residues. The V end was cut by 2 bases, the J end by 0 bases, with 19 bases between. Germline V gives CDR1 GTSNPN, CDR2 SVGIG (reference sequence). The CDR3 here is CAWSPEEVGVSNYGYTF. As DNA, the CDR3 is TGTGCCTGGAGTCCCGAGGAGGTGGGTGTCTCTAACTATGGCTACACCTTC.

This clonotype was found many times. The chain has TRBV5-1 and TRBJ2-5; TRBD1 agrees at 7 bases. The V gene's germline CDR1 is SGHRS and CDR2 YFSETQ. With 4 bases clipped from V and 3 bases from J, the junction kept 6 bases outside the gene matches. This CDR3 has 14 residues. CDR3 DNA sequence: TGCGCCAGCAGCGCTGGACAGGCAAAAGAGACCCAGTACTTC. It is translated as CASSAGQAKETQYF.

Many counts were recorded for this clonotype. This chain uses TRBV12-3 or TRBV12-4 with TRBJ1-6; the D is unclear. Trimming removed 5 bases from V and 7 bases from J, with 9 bases in between. CDR3 size: 13 residues. CDR3: CASSLSGNSPLHF. DNA of the CDR3: TGTGCCAGCAGTCTGAGCGGCAATTCACCCCTCCACTTT.

This clonotype showed up many times. The V gene is TRBV12-3 or TRBV12-4, the J gene TRBJ2-3, with D perhaps matching TRBD1 or TRBD2 (5 bases each). The length of the CDR3 is 16 residues. Trimming pared 3 bases from V and 2 bases from J, leaving 15 bases between. Here the CDR3 DNA reads TGTGCCAGCAGTTTGAGGGACGGGGTATTCACAGATACGCAGTATTTT. The encoded protein is CASSLRDGVFTDTQYF.

This clonotype was counted ten times or more. The V gene is TRBV4-3, the J gene TRBJ2-3, with TRBD2 identical over 9 bases. The ends lost 0 bases at V and 4 bases at J; junction bases unmatched: 5. The CDR3 runs 16 residues. CDR1 and CDR2 from the germline V gene are LGHNA and YSLEER. CDR3 region: CASSQDQRGASDTQYF. CDR3 DNA sequence: TGCGCCAGCAGCCAAGATCAGCGGGGGGCCTCAGATACGCAGTATTTT.

In its sample, this clonotype was seen many times. The chain carries TRBV6-5 and TRBJ1-3; D uncertain. Germline lookup yields CDR1 MNHEY and CDR2 SVGAGI. The CDR3 covers 13 residues. V lost 4 bases and J 2 bases, leaving 6 bases between the germline ends. Written as DNA, the CDR3 is TGTGCCAGCAGTTGGGATACTGGAAACACCATATATTTT. Its protein is CASSWDTGNTIYF.

Many counts were recorded for this clonotype. The V call is TRBV4-2, the J call TRBJ1-1; 8 nucleotides match TRBD1. Trimming took 0 bases from V and 7 from J; bases not matched to a gene: 7. The germline V gene has CDR1 LGHNA and CDR2 YNFKEQ. This CDR3 region has 15 residues. CDR3 residues: CASSQDLGTGNEAFF. The CDR3 region has the DNA TGTGCCAGCAGCCAAGATCTGGGGACAGGAAATGAAGCTTTCTTT.

In its sample, this clonotype was seen many times. This chain joins TRBV20-1 and TRBJ1-1, with D possibly being TRBD1 (5 bases). V was clipped by 5 bases and J by 3 bases, with 10 bases between them. The length of the CDR3 is 12 residues. Germline loops: CDR1 DFQATT, CDR2 SNEGSKA (reference sequence). CDR3 DNA: TGCAGTGCTGCACAGGTAGACACTGAAGCTTTCTTT. It translates to CSAAQVDTEAFF.

This clonotype was counted at least ten times. J is TRBJ1-1 and V is TRBV5-1; D uncertain. The length of the CDR3 is 13 residues. With 4 bases removed from V and 5 bases from J, the gap between germline ends came to 12 bases. Germline V CDR1 and CDR2: SGHRS, YFSETQ. The CDR3 DNA is TGCGCCAGCAGCCCTATCCCTGGGACTGAAGCTTTCTTT. Translating gives CASSPIPGTEAFF. Filled out from reference TRBV5-1 and TRBJ1-1, the complete variable domain reads KAGVTQTPRYLIKTRGQQVTLSCSPISGHRSVSWYQQTPGQGLQFLFEYFSETQRNKGNFPGRFSGRQFSNSRSEMNVSTLELGDSALYLCASSPIPGTEAFFGQGTRLTVV.

This clonotype was seen ten or more times. This chain uses TRBV14 with TRBJ2-2, with 8 bases aligning to TRBD1. CDR1 and CDR2 from the germline V gene are SGHDN and FVKESK. J was trimmed by 7 bases and V by 3 bases; bases with no gene match: 7. The CDR3 extends over 15 amino acids. The CDR3 loop reads CASSHGQGGNGELFF. The CDR3 nucleotides are TGTGCCAGCAGCCACGGACAGGGTGGTAACGGGGAGCTGTTTTTT.